Presented here are 23 T cell receptor beta chains from one specimen sequenced in a study of cytomegalovirus exposure and HLA in healthy donors. Amplification used 60 Vbeta primers and 13 Jbeta primers. Sequencing was performed with immunoSEQ multiplex PCR; in TCRdb, only in-frame clones are kept and a portion is missing. The sample has approximately 170,000 clones; less than 85% are singletons. What was sequenced was PBMCs. All receptors derive from a boy between 2 and 10 years old in good health and CMV-seronegative.

Only one count was recorded for this clone. The chain links TRBV12-5 to TRBJ1-1; 9 bases map to TRBD1. The junction had 5 bases not matched to a gene; V was cut back by 1 base and J by 5 bases. This CDR3 is 15 amino acids long. Germline CDR1 is LGHNT and CDR2 is FRNRAP. Written as DNA, the CDR3 is TGTGCTAGTGGTTTGGGGGGGGACAGGGAGACTGAAGCTTTCTTT. It translates to CASGLGGDRETEAFF.

This clone came up a few times. The chain couples TRBV11-2 to TRBJ2-4; 9 bases line up with TRBD2. The V segment lost 0 bases and the J segment 4 bases; nucleotides outside the gene matches: 4. The CDR3 contains 16 residues. Germline V gives CDR1 SGHAT, CDR2 FQNNGV. CDR3 in amino acids: CASSLEARGGKNIQYF. CDR3 coding DNA: TGTGCCAGCAGCTTAGAGGCGCGGGGGGGAAAAAACATTCAGTACTTC.

The rearrangement uses TRBV2 and TRBJ2-7, with 7 bases identical to TRBD2. The CDR3 spans 16 residues. Per the germline V gene, CDR1 is SNHLY and CDR2 is FYNNEI. Trimming cost V 0 bases and J 0 bases; bases outside gene matches: 5. CDR3 region: CASSEAGGKISYEQYF. CDR3 nucleotide sequence: TGTGCCAGCAGTGAAGCGGGGGGGAAAATCTCCTACGAGCAGTACTTC.

The gene calls are TRBV4-1 and TRBJ2-3; 7 bases align to TRBD2. This CDR3 is built from 20 residues. Germline CDR1 MGHRA, CDR2 YSYEKL. J lost 2 bases, V lost 2 bases, and 19 bases had no gene match. The DNA for the CDR3 is TGCGCCAGCAGCCAACCATCCCTAGCGGCGATCGAATTTTCCACAGATACGCAGTATTTT. Its translation: CASSQPSLAAIEFSTDTQYF.

The rearrangement uses TRBV29-1 and TRBJ1-2; no firm D call. The V end lost 3 bases, the J end lost 8 bases, and 4 bases lay between the germline ends. Per the germline V gene, CDR1 is SQVTM and CDR2 is ANQGSEA. CDR3 length: 9 residues. CDR3 region: CSVDGGYTF. The CDR3 nucleotides read TGCAGCGTTGACGGGGGCTACACCTTC.

V usage is TRBV9 and J usage is TRBJ2-7; 9 nucleotides line up with TRBD1. The V and J ends lost 3 bases and 2 bases, in that order; junction bases with no gene match: 3. CDR1 SGDLS and CDR2 YYNGEE come from the germline V gene. CDR3 length: 14 amino acids. The CDR3 DNA reads TGTGCCAGCAGCGGGGGACAGGGCCCCTACGAGCAGTACTTC. Protein: CASSGGQGPYEQYF.

In its sample, this clone was seen a few times. The chain recombines TRBV6-5 with TRBJ2-1; 14 bases are a match to TRBD2. Germline lookup yields CDR1 MNHEY and CDR2 SVGAGI. Trimming at V came to 5 bases and at J to 15 bases, leaving 12 bases not matched to a gene. The length of the CDR3 is 15 residues. CDR3 loop: CASSPGTSGSGHRFF. CDR3 in DNA: TGTGCCAGCAGTCCCGGGACTAGCGGGAGTGGACATAGGTTCTTC.

The chain recombines TRBV5-1 with TRBJ2-5; D may be TRBD1 (6 bases). The V end was cut by 0 bases, the J end by 5 bases, with 17 bases between. The germline V gene has CDR1 SGHRS and CDR2 YFSETQ. This CDR3 has 16 amino acids. CDR3 bases: TGCGCCAGCAGCTTGGCCCTGGCAGGGGAAGGGGAGACCCAGTACTTC. Translation: CASSLALAGEGETQYF.

This clone showed up just once. This chain links TRBV5-6 with TRBJ2-7, with D possibly TRBD1 on 6 matching bases. Germline-derived CDR1 and CDR2 are SGHDT and YYEEEE. This CDR3 is built from 13 residues. Trimming removed 4 bases at V and 2 bases at J, with 10 bases between. The CDR3, as DNA: TGTGCCAGCAGCCCGCAGGGGACCTACGAGCAGTACTTC. Its protein product is CASSPQGTYEQYF. Full variable domain (missing parts from reference TRBV5-6 and TRBJ2-7): DAGVTQSPTHLIKTRGQQVTLRCSPKSGHDTVSWYQQALGQGPQFIFQYYEEEERQRGNFPDRFSGHQFPNYSSELNVNALLLGDSALYLCASSPQGTYEQYFGPGTRLTVT.

The rearrangement joins TRBV6-1 to TRBJ2-3; TRBD2 is a possible D gene (6 bases). CDR3 length: 15 residues. The ends were cut back, 2 bases at V and 1 base at J, with 10 bases in the middle. The V gene's germline CDR1 is MNHNS and CDR2 SASEGT. CDR3 amino acids: CASSETASGTDTQYF. The CDR3 nucleotides read TGTGCCAGCAGTGAAACGGCTAGCGGCACAGATACGCAGTATTTT.

The chain carries TRBV27 and TRBJ2-5; no firm D call. CDR1 and CDR2 from the germline V gene are MNHEY and SMNVEV (reference sequence). CDR3 length equals 13 residues. V lost 7 bases and J 0 bases, leaving 9 bases between the germline ends. The CDR3 region is CASKLDNQETQYF. CDR3 nucleotide sequence: TGTGCCAGCAAATTAGACAACCAAGAGACCCAGTACTTC.

V and J are TRBV29-1 and TRBJ2-3, with TRBD1 matching over 8 bases. This CDR3 is 15 amino acids long. With 7 bases clipped from V and 1 base from J, the junction kept 10 bases outside the gene matches. Germline V gene data show CDR1 as SQVTM and CDR2 as ANQGSEA. This chain's CDR3 is CSAQDRGLGTDTQYF. CDR3 nucleotides: TGCAGCGCCCAAGACAGGGGCCTTGGCACAGATACGCAGTATTTT.

The chain combines TRBV27 with TRBJ2-1, with a possible D match to TRBD2 (5 bases). There are 16 residues in the CDR3. Germline CDR1 and CDR2: MNHEY and SMNVEV (reference sequence). V was shortened by 6 bases and J by 9 bases, with 24 bases between the two germline ends. CDR3 DNA sequence: TGTGCCAGCAGGCCAGTTTCGGGATTTCCCCTCGGTGAGCAGTTCTTC. Protein: CASRPVSGFPLGEQFF.

CDR3 DNA: TGTGCCAGCAGCTTTTCCGGGACAGGAGTAGGAAACACCATATATTTT. Translating gives CASSFSGTGVGNTIYF. V gene TRBV7-9 combines with J gene TRBJ1-3; 8 bases map to TRBD1. Germline trimming cut 3 bases from V and 4 bases from J; bases unmatched to any gene: 8. The CDR3 is 16 amino acids. The germline V gene has CDR1 SEHNR and CDR2 FQNEAQ (reference sequence).

The chain joins TRBV4-2 to TRBJ2-6, with 8 positions matching TRBD1. V dropped 4 bases and J dropped 2; count of bases not matched to a gene: 25. This CDR3 is built from 23 residues. Germline CDR1 reads LGHNA; CDR2 reads YNFKEQ. This chain's CDR3 is CASSPSIVTDRVISQAGANVLTF. CDR3 coding DNA: TGTGCCAGCAGCCCCTCAATCGTAACGGACAGGGTAATATCCCAAGCTGGGGCCAACGTCCTGACTTTC.

The chain links TRBV7-9 to TRBJ1-1, with 7 bases aligning to TRBD1. Germline V gene sequence: CDR1 SEHNR, CDR2 FQNEAQ (reference sequence). This CDR3 has 14 amino acids. Germline trimming cut 5 bases from V and 5 bases from J; bases unmatched to any gene: 8. CDR3 residues: CASSQRTGRTEAFF. As DNA, the CDR3 is TGTGCCAGCAGCCAGAGGACAGGCCGTACTGAAGCTTTCTTT. Looking up the rest from reference TRBV7-9 and TRBJ1-1 gives the full variable domain: DTGVSQNPRHKITKRGQNVTFRCDPISEHNRLYWYRQTLGQGPEFLTYFQNEAQLEKSRLLSDRFSAERPKGSFSTLEIQRTEQGDSAMYLCASSQRTGRTEAFFGQGTRLTVV.

The DNA of the CDR3 is TGTGCCAGCAGCCAAGATGGGACAGATAGTCTAGCCAAAAACATTCAGTACTTC. It specifies CASSQDGTDSLAKNIQYF. The rearrangement uses TRBV14 and TRBJ2-4; 7 bases map to TRBD1. Germline V gene sequence: CDR1 SGHDN, CDR2 FVKESK. This CDR3 has 18 residues. The V gene end was trimmed by 0 bases and the J gene end by 0 bases; junction bases not matched to a gene: 8.

V usage is TRBV30 and J usage is TRBJ2-5; 7 bases line up with TRBD2. Trimming took 2 bases from V and 5 from J; bases not matched to a gene: 8. This CDR3 region has 14 residues. From germline, CDR1 is GTSNPN and CDR2 SVGIG (reference sequence). The CDR3 sequence is CAWSKWEGAETQYF. CDR3 coding DNA: TGTGCCTGGAGTAAGTGGGAGGGAGCCGAGACCCAGTACTTC.

The rearrangement uses TRBV30 and TRBJ1-4; D gene unclear. The CDR3 contains 15 residues. CDR1 GTSNPN and CDR2 SVGIG come from the germline V gene (reference sequence). Trimming shortened V by 0 bases and J by 7 bases, and 15 bases separated the two germline ends. The CDR3 spells CAWSVLGRLGEKLFF. In DNA form, the CDR3 reads TGTGCCTGGAGTGTACTAGGGCGGTTGGGTGAAAAACTGTTTTTT.

The chain has TRBV4-1 and TRBJ2-1; D is possibly TRBD2 (8 bases). Trimming removed 4 bases at V and 8 bases at J, with 21 bases between. Germline V lookup: CDR1 MGHRA, CDR2 YSYEKL. This CDR3 comprises 16 residues. The CDR3 DNA reads as TGCGCCAGCAGCCTACCGGGAGGGGGCCCGCGGGATGAGCAGTTCTTC. It yields the protein CASSLPGGGPRDEQFF.

This clone was counted between two and nine times. This chain links TRBV6-5 with TRBJ1-3; D remains unclear. The V and J ends lost 2 bases and 4 bases respectively, with 9 bases between them. The CDR3 sequence is 14 residues long. Germline CDR1 is MNHEY and CDR2 is SVGAGI. This CDR3 reads CASSYREGGNTIYF. In DNA, the CDR3 is TGTGCCAGCAGTTACCGGGAAGGCGGAAACACCATATATTTT.

This rearrangement joins TRBV6-4 to TRBJ1-1, with D unclear. CDR3 length equals 14 residues. V lost 5 bases to trimming and J lost 2 bases, with 12 bases between them. Germline CDR1 and CDR2: MRHNA and SNTAGT. CDR3 protein: CASSPGRDNTEAFF. DNA for the CDR3: TGTGCCAGCAGTCCAGGCCGCGACAACACTGAAGCTTTCTTT.

This chain connects TRBV7-6 to TRBJ1-6; 7 nucleotides match TRBD1. V lost 7 bases and J lost 4; bases outside the gene matches: 10. The CDR3 has 16 residues. Germline V CDR1 and CDR2: SGHVS, FNYEAQ. The DNA for the CDR3 is TGTGCCAGCACCTCTCACAGGGGCGGGTATAATTCACCCCTCCACTTT. Its translation is CASTSHRGGYNSPLHF.